The 10 T cell receptor beta chains below all came from one sample that was sequenced in a study of blood T cell repertoires in COVID-19. TCRdb's table, derived via immunoSEQ multiplex PCR, lists solely in-frame clones and lacks some. The data show 300,000 to 400,000 clones, 70% to 90% seen once. Specimen: PBMCs or T cells enriched from blood (not recorded which). The receptors were sampled from a woman aged 40 to 50 with acute COVID-19.

The V gene is TRBV4-2, the J gene TRBJ1-1; D possibly corresponds to TRBD1 (6 bases). Germline V gives CDR1 LGHNA, CDR2 YNFKEQ. The CDR3 is made up of 15 amino acids. Deletions cut 0 bases from V and 3 bases from J, with 11 bases between. CDR3 amino acids: CASSQDRGADTEAFF. The CDR3 nucleotides read TGTGCCAGCAGCCAAGATCGGGGGGCGGACACTGAAGCTTTCTTT.

This chain links TRBV5-5 with TRBJ1-2; D is ambiguous. This CDR3 region has 15 residues. V dropped 2 bases and J dropped 3 bases, with 14 bases sitting between them. Germline V CDR1 and CDR2: SGHKS, YYEKEE (reference sequence). CDR3: CASSLDSRADYGYTF. CDR3 nucleotide sequence: TGTGCCAGCAGCTTAGACTCGAGGGCGGACTATGGCTACACCTTC. The variable domain in full, completed from reference TRBV5-5 and TRBJ1-2, reads DAGVTQSPTHLIKTRGQQVTLRCSPISGHKSVSWYQQVLGQGPQFIFQYYEKEERGRGNFPDRFSARQFPNYSSELNVNALLLGDSALYLCASSLDSRADYGYTFGSGTRLTVV.

J is TRBJ1-2 and V is TRBV5-4; 9 nucleotides agree with TRBD1. Germline V lookup: CDR1 SGHNT, CDR2 YYREEE (reference sequence). This CDR3 region has 15 residues. V was pared by 3 bases and J by 1 base, with 4 bases of the junction left unmatched. CDR3 sequence (DNA): TGTGCCAGCAGCTCCGGGACAGGGTTTAACTATGGCTACACCTTC. Amino acid sequence: CASSSGTGFNYGYTF.

V is TRBV12-3 or TRBV12-4 and J is TRBJ1-6, with 8 bases fitting TRBD1. The CDR3 runs 13 residues. After removal of 6 bases from V and 7 bases from J, the junction contained 2 bases not matched to a gene. This CDR3 is CASRGTGNSPLHF. For the CDR3, the DNA is TGTGCCAGCAGAGGGACAGGAAATTCACCCCTCCACTTT.

This clone was detected once. CDR3 sequence (DNA): TGTGCCAGCAACTGGGGGTTGGAGGGGGCTCCGATTTCGAATGACGAGCAGTACTTC. Protein sequence: CASNWGLEGAPISNDEQYF. This chain connects TRBV5-6 to TRBJ2-7; possible D gene TRBD1, 7 bases. CDR1 and CDR2 from the germline V gene are SGHDT and YYEEEE. The ends were cut back, 6 bases at V and 5 bases at J, with 33 bases in the middle. The CDR3 consists of 19 residues.

Here the CDR3 reads CASIQNPSHYNEQFF. CDR3 sequence (DNA): TGTGCCAGCATCCAGAACCCCAGTCACTACAATGAGCAGTTCTTC. V is TRBV28 and J is TRBJ2-1; unclear D gene. Trimming removed 7 bases from V and 3 bases from J, with 16 bases in between. Germline CDR1 and CDR2: MDHEN and SYDVKM. The length of the CDR3 is 15 residues.

The chain employs TRBV7-2 and TRBJ1-3; TRBD1 agrees at 9 bases. Per the germline V gene, CDR1 is SGHTA and CDR2 is FQGNSA. This CDR3 comprises 19 residues. V dropped 0 bases and J dropped 2; count of bases not matched to a gene: 11. CDR3 in amino acids: CASSLAGQGRVVAGNTIYF. CDR3 bases: TGTGCCAGCAGCTTAGCTGGACAGGGGAGGGTTGTTGCTGGAAACACCATATATTTT.

This chain links TRBV2 with TRBJ2-6, with TRBD2 as a possible D gene (5 bases). The CDR3 runs to 14 residues. Germline loops: CDR1 SNHLY, CDR2 FYNNEI. V was pared by 7 bases and J by 0 bases, with 7 bases between. The CDR3 protein is CASTRDSGANVLTF. CDR3 nucleotide sequence: TGTGCCAGCACCCGGGACTCTGGGGCCAACGTCCTGACTTTC.

This clone was observed once. This rearrangement joins TRBV6-5 to TRBJ2-7, with 7 bases identical to TRBD1. V dropped 6 bases and J dropped 8; count of bases not matched to a gene: 10. CDR1 is MNHEY and CDR2 is SVGAGI in the germline V gene. CDR3 length equals 13 residues. CDR3 DNA sequence: TGTGCCAGCAGACGAGACAGGGCGGAAAAGCAGTACTTC. Protein product: CASRRDRAEKQYF.

The chain recombines TRBV7-2 with TRBJ2-5; the D gene is possibly TRBD1 (5 bases). Trimming pared 4 bases from V and 7 bases from J, leaving 10 bases between. The CDR3 contains 12 residues. In germline, CDR1 is SGHTA, CDR2 FQGNSA. The CDR3 spells CASSSVQGTQYF. For the CDR3, the DNA is TGTGCCAGCAGCTCCGTTCAGGGGACCCAGTACTTC.